The clone carrying this T cell receptor beta chain was found a few times. What it binds is not known. The data stem from a study of cytomegalovirus exposure and HLA in healthy donors. Across the whole study: In a previous analysis, 120 million or so unique TCR beta sequences were found from roughly 180 million T cells. HLA-typed donors contributed approximately 86 million unique TCRs, which were held in an early data release.

The donors gave bone marrow, and they were healthy. The primer mix had 60 Vbeta and 13 Jbeta primers. Produced via immunoSEQ multiplex PCR; TCRdb's table is partial and in-frame only. The sample shows approximately 170,000 clones, around 80% of them seen only once. Findings of the study overall: Most sequenced TCRs were rare (though some public TCRs occurred in many donors).

Sequenced sample: PBMCs. The receptor comes from a male donor in good health and CMV-seronegative.

The CDR3 loop reads CASSPGKGRDEQFF. The CDR3 region has the DNA TGTGCCAGCAGCCCCGGGAAGGGAAGGGATGAGCAGTTCTTC. V and J are TRBV7-3 and TRBJ2-1; D is perhaps TRBD2 (5 bases). V was cut by 5 bases and J by 8 bases, with 16 bases left in between. CDR1 and CDR2 from the germline V gene are SGHTA and FQGTGA. The CDR3 runs to 14 residues.